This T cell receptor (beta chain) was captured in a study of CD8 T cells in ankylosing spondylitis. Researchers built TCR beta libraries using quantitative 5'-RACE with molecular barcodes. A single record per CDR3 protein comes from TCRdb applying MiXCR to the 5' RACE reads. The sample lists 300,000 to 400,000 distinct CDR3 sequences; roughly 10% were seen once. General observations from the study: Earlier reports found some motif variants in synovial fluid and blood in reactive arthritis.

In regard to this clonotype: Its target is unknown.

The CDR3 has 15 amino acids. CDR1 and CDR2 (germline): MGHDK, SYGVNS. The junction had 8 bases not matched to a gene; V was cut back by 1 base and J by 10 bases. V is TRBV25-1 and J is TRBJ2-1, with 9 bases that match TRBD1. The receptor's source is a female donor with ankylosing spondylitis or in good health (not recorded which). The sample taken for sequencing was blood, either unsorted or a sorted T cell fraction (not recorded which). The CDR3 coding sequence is TGTGCCAGCAGTGAATCGGGACAGGGTCCCCAAGAGCAGTTCTTC. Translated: CASSESGQGPQEQFF.